This TCR beta chain was profiled in a study of T-cell reconstitution after alpha-beta-depleted transplantation in children. It was with unique molecular identifiers that the TCRbeta library was prepared. TCRdb re-called the PCR reads through MiXCR, storing one row per CDR3 protein. Seen here are 580,000 or so distinct CDR3 sequences, roughly 23% observed once, and the top ten hold 12% to 15%. The CDR3 is made up of 17 amino acids. Trimming shortened V by 1 base and J by 1 base, and 15 bases separated the two germline ends. Germline V gives CDR1 LNHNV, CDR2 YYDKDF (reference sequence). This clonotype came up a few times. Antigen: not known. General study findings and limits: Recipient T cells and thymic progenitors that survived were the source of the high TCRbeta diversity seen at day 60 in some patients.

The sequencing here drew on PBMCs, mostly from graft donor cells, taken 360 days after TCRalphabeta/CD19-depleted stem cell transplant. The TCR was taken from a boy under two years old who had a stem cell transplant for acute myeloid leukemia, so the T cells may come from the graft donor. The chain employs TRBV15 and TRBJ2-3; maybe TRBD2 (7 bases). This CDR3 reads CATSRVRGGGGTDTQYF. The CDR3 DNA is TGTGCCACCAGCAGAGTCCGAGGGGGAGGGGGCACAGATACGCAGTATTTT.